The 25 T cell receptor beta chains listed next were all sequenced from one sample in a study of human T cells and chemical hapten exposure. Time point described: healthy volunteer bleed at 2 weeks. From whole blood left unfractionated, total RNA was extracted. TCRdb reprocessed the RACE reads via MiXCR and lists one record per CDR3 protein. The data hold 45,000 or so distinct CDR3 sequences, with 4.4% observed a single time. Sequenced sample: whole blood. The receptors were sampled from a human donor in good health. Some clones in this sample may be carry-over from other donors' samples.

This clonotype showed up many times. This chain's CDR3 is CASSPGSNQPQHF. CDR3 DNA: TGTGCCAGCTCACCAGGCAGCAATCAGCCCCAGCATTTT. The chain recombines TRBV18 with TRBJ1-5; D unclear. V was shortened by 2 bases and J by 1 base, with 3 bases between the two germline ends. This CDR3 is 13 amino acids long. CDR1 and CDR2 (germline): KGHSH, LQKENI.

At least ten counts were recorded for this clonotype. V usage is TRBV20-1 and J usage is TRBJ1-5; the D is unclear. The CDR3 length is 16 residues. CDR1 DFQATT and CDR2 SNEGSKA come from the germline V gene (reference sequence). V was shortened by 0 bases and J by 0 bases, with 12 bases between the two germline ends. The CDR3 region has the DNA TGCAGTGCTAGAGATCGCATGGGCCTTAGCAATCAGCCCCAGCATTTT. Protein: CSARDRMGLSNQPQHF.

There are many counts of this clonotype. CDR3 in DNA: TGTGCCAGCAGCTTGTCTCACACCAGCAATCAGCCCCAGCATTTT. Its protein product is CASSLSHTSNQPQHF. This chain uses TRBV5-5 with TRBJ1-5; no definite D call. This CDR3 spans 15 amino acids. Deletions cut 1 base from V and 1 base from J, with 9 bases between. The germline V gene encodes CDR1 SGHKS and CDR2 YYEKEE (reference sequence).

The CDR3 sequence: CASSLTGTGGPDTQYF. CDR3 nucleotide sequence: TGTGCCAGCAGTCTCACCGGGACAGGAGGTCCAGATACGCAGTATTTT. The chain carries TRBV27 and TRBJ2-3, with TRBD1 identical over 8 bases. This CDR3 is built from 16 residues. J gave up 4 bases and V 5 bases, and 11 bases lay outside the gene matches. Germline V gene lookup returns CDR1 MNHEY and CDR2 SMNVEV (reference sequence).

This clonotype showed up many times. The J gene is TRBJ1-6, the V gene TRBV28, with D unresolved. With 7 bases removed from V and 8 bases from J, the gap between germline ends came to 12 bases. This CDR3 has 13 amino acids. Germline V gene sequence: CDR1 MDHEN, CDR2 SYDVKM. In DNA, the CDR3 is TGTGCCAGCAAGGAGGGTCTGGATTCACCCCTCCACTTT. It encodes CASKEGLDSPLHF.

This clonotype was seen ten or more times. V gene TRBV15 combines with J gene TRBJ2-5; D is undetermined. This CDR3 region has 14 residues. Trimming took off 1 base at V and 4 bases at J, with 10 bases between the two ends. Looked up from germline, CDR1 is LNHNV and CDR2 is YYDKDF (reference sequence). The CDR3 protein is CATSRADLLETQYF. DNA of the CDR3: TGTGCCACCAGCAGAGCCGACCTCTTAGAGACCCAGTACTTC.

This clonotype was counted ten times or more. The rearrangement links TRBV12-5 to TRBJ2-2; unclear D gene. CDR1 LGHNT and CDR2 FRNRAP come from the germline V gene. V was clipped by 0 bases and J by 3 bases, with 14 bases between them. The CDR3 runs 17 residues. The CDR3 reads CASGLVEPPLDTGELFF. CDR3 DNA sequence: TGTGCTAGTGGTTTGGTAGAGCCTCCTCTGGACACCGGGGAGCTGTTTTTT.

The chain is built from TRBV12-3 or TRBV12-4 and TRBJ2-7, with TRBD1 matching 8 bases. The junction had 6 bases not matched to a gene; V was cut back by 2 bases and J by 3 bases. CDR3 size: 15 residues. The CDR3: CASSLTGQAIYEQYF. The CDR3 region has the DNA TGTGCCAGCAGTTTAACGGGACAGGCAATCTACGAGCAGTACTTC.

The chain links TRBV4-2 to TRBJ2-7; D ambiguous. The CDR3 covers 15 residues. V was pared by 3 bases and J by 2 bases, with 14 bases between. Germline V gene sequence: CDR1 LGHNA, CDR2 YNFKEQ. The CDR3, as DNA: TGTGCCAGCAGCCAGGAGAAACACCCCACCTACGAGCAGTACTTC. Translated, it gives CASSQEKHPTYEQYF.

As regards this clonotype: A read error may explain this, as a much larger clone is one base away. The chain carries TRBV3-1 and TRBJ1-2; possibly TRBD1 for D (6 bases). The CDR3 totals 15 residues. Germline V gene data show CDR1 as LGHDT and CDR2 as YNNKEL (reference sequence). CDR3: CAISSLRGPAYGYTF. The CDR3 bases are TGTGCCATCAGCTCGTTACGGGGGCCGGCCTATGGCTACACCTTC. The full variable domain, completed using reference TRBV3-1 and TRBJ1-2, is DTAVSQTPKYLVTQMGNDKSIKCEQNLGHDTMYWYKQDSKKFLKIMFSYNNKELIINETVPNRFSPKSPDKAHLNLHINSLELGDSAVYFCAISSLRGPAYGYTFGSGTRLTVV.

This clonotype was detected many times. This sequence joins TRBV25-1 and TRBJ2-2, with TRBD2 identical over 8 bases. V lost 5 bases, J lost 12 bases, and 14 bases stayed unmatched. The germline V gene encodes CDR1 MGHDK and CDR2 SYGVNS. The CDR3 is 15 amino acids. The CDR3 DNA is TGTGCCAGCAGTCTTAGCGGGACTGGGCGCTTCCAGCTGTTTTTT. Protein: CASSLSGTGRFQLFF.

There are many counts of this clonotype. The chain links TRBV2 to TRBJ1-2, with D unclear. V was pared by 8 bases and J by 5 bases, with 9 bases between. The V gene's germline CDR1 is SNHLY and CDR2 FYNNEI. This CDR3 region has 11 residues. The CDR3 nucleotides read TGTGCCAGCTCACATGAATATGGCTACACCTTC. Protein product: CASSHEYGYTF.

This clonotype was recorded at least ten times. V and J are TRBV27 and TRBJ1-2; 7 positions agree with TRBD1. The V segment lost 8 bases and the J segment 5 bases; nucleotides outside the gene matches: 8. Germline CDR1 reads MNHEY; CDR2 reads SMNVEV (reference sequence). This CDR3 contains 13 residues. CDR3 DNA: TGTGCCAGCGGGCCGACAGGGCGATATGGCTACACCTTC. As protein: CASGPTGRYGYTF.

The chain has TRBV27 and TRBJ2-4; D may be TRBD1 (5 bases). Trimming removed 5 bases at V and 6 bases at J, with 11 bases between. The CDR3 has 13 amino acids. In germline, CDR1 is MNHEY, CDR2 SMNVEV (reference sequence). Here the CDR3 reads CASSTTGRNIQYF. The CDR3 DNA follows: TGTGCCAGCAGTACCACAGGAAGAAACATTCAGTACTTC.

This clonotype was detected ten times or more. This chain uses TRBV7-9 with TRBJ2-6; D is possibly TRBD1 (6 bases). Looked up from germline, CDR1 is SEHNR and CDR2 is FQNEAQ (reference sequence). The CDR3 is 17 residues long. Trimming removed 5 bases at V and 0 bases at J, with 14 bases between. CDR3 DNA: TGTGCCAGCAGCCGGACAGAGGGCTTCTCTGGGGCCAACGTCCTGACTTTC. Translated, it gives CASSRTEGFSGANVLTF.

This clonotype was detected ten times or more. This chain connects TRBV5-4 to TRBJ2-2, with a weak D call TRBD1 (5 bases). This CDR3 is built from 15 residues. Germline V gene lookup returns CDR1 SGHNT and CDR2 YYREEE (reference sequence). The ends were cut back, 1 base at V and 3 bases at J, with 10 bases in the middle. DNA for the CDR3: TGTGCCAGCAGCTTGACAGGAGCCTACACCGGGGAGCTGTTTTTT. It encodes CASSLTGAYTGELFF.

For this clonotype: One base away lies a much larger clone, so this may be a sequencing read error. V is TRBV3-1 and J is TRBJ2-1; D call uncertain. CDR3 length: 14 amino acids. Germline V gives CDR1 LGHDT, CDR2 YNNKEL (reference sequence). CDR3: CTSSQKRPDNEQFF. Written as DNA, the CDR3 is TGTACCAGCAGCCAAAAACGCCCGGACAATGAGCAGTTCTTC.

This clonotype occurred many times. CDR3 sequence (DNA): TGTGCCAGCAGCGCAGCAACCGGGGAGCTGTTTTTT. Translating gives CASSAATGELFF. The chain combines TRBV14 with TRBJ2-2, with D unclear. Trimming removed 5 bases from V and 5 bases from J, with 6 bases in between. CDR1 SGHDN and CDR2 FVKESK come from the germline V gene. The CDR3 runs to 12 residues.

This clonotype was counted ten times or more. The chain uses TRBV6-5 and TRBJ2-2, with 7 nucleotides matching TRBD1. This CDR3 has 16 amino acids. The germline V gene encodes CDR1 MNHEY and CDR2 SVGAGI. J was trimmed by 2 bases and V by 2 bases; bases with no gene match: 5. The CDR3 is CASSYTYRGNTGELFF. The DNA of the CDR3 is TGTGCCAGCAGTTACACCTACAGGGGCAACACCGGGGAGCTGTTTTTT.

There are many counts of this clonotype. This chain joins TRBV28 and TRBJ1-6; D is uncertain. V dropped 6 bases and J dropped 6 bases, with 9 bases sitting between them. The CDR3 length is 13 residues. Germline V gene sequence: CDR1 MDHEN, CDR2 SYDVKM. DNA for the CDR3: TGTGCCAGCAGGATGGACGGTAATTCACCCCTCCACTTT. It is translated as CASRMDGNSPLHF.

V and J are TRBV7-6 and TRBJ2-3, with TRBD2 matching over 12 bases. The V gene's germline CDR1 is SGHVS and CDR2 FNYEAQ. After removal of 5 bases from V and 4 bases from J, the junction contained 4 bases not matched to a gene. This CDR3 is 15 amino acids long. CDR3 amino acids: CASSRLAGEADTQYF. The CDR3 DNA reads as TGTGCCAGCAGCCGACTAGCGGGAGAGGCAGATACGCAGTATTTT.

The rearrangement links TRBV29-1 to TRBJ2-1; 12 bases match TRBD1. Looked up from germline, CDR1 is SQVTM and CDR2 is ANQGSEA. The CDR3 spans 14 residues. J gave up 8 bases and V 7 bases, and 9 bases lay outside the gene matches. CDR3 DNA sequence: TGCAGCGGCCGGGACAGGGGGCCCGCGGATGAGCAGTTCTTC. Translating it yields CSGRDRGPADEQFF.

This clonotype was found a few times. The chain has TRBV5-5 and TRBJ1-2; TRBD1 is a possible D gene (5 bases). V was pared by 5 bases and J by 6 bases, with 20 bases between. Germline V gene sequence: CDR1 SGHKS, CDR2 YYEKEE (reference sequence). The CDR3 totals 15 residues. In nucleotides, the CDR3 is TGTGCCAGCAGTTTAAATAACGGCAGGGCGGATGGCTACACCTTC. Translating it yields CASSLNNGRADGYTF.

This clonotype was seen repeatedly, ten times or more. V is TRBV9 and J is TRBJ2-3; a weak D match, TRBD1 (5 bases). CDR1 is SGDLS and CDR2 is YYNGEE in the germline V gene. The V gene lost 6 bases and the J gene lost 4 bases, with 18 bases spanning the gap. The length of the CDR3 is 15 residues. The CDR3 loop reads CASTFGVQGSDTQYF. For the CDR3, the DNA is TGTGCCAGCACCTTTGGAGTCCAGGGCTCAGATACGCAGTATTTT.

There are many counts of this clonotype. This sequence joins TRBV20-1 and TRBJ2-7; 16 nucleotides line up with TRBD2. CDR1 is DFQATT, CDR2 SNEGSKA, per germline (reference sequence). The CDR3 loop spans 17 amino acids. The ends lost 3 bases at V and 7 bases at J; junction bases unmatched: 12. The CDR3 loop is CSASPPGLAGGPGEQYF. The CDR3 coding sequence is TGCAGTGCTAGCCCCCCGGGACTAGCGGGAGGGCCGGGGGAGCAGTACTTC.